This T cell receptor beta chain appears in the sequencing data of a study of regulatory dendritic cells for organ transplantation. The study, taken as a whole, reports: Resting memory CD8+ T cells held the most alloreactive clonotypes. Naive CD4+ and CD8+ repertoires were highly diverse; memory CD8+ was most oligoclonal.

The V end lost 6 bases, the J end lost 0 bases, and 19 bases lay between the germline ends. Germline CDR1 and CDR2: SEHNR and FQNEAQ (reference sequence). This CDR3 comprises 17 residues. To note about this clone: Antigen: not known.

Profiled with immunoSEQ multiplex PCR; TCRdb holds only in-frame clones, not every one. The sample has tens of thousands of clones, 85% to 95% seen once; the top ten hold over 0.1%. The sample was naive CD8+ T cells from blood. Subset denoted: CD45RA+ naive T cells. The TCR comes from a human donor in good health. This rearrangement joins TRBV7-9 to TRBJ2-3; D remains ambiguous. The CDR3 bases are TGTGCCAGCAGGGATAAACAGCTGCTACTTAGCACAGATACGCAGTATTTT. This codes for CASRDKQLLLSTDTQYF.